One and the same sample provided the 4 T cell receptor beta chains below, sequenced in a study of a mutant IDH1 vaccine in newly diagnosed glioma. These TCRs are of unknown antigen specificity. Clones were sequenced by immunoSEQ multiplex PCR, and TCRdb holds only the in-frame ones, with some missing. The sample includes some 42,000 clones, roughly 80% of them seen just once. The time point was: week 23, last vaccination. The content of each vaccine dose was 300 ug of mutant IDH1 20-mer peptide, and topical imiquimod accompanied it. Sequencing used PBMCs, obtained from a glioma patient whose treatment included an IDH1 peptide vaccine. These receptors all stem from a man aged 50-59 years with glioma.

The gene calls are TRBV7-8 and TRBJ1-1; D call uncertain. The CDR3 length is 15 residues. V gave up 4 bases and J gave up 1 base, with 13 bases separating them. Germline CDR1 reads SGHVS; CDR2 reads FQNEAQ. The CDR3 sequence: CASSSPGRRNTEAFF. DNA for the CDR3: TGTGCCAGCAGCTCCCCTGGCAGGCGGAACACTGAAGCTTTCTTT.

The chain's CDR3 is CASSHGASSSQPQHF. Written as DNA, the CDR3 is TGTGCCAGCAGTCACGGGGCCAGTTCGAGTCAGCCCCAGCATTTT. The rearrangement links TRBV5-5 to TRBJ1-5; perhaps TRBD1 as D (5 bases). This CDR3 contains 15 residues. Germline V gives CDR1 SGHKS, CDR2 YYEKEE (reference sequence). Trimming took 5 bases from V and 6 from J, leaving 18 bases between them.

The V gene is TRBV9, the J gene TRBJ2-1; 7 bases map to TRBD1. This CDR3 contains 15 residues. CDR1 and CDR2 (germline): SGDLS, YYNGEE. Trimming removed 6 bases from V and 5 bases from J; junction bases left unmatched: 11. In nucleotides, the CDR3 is TGTGCCAGCAACCCCTTTGAGGGGGCGCACAATGAGCAGTTCTTC. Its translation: CASNPFEGAHNEQFF. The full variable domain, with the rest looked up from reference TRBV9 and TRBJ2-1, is DSGVTQTPKHLITATGQRVTLRCSPRSGDLSVYWYQQSLDQGLQFLIQYYNGEERAKGNILERFSAQQFPDLHSELNLSSLELGDSALYFCASNPFEGAHNEQFFGPGTRLTVL.

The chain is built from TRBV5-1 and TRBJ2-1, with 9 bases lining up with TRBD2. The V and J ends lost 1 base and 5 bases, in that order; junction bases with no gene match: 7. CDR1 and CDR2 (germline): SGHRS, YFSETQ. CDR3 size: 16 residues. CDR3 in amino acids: CASSLMASGANNEQFF. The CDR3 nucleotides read TGCGCCAGCAGCTTGATGGCTAGCGGGGCGAACAATGAGCAGTTCTTC.